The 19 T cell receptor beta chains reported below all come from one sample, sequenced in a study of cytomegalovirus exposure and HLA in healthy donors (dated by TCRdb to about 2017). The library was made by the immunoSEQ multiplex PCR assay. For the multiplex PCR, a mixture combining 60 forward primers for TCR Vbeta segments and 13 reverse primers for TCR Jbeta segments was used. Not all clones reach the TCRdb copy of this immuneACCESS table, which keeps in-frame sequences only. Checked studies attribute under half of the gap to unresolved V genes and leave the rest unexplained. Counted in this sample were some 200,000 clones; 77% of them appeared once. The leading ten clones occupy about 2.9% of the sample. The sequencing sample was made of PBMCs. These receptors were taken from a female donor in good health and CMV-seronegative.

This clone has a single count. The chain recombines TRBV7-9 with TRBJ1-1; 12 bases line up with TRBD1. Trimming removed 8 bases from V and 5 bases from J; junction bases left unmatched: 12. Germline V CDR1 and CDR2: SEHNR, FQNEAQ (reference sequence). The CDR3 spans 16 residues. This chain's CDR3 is CASAPRDRGLNTEAFF. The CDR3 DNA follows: TGTGCCAGCGCCCCCCGGGACAGGGGGCTCAATACTGAAGCTTTCTTT.

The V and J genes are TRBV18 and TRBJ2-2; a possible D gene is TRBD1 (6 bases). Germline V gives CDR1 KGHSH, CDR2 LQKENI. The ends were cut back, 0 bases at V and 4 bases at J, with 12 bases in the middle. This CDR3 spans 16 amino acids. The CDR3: CASSPPQGMGTGELFF. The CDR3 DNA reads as TGTGCCAGCTCACCACCGCAGGGGATGGGCACCGGGGAGCTGTTTTTT.

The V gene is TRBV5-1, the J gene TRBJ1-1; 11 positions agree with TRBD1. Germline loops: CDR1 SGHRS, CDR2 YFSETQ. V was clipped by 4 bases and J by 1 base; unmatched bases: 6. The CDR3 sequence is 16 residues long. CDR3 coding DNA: TGCGCCAGCAGCGGGGGACAGGGGGAGTGGAACACTGAAGCTTTCTTT. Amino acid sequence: CASSGGQGEWNTEAFF.

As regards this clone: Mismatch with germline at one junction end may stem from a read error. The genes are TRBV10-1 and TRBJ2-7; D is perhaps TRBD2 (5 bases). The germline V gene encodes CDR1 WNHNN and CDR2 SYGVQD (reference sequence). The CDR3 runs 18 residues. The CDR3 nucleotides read TGCGCCAGCAATGAGGCGCTGGTAGAGCGGTCATTTGCCTACGAGCAGTACTTC. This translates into CASNEALVERSFAYEQYF.

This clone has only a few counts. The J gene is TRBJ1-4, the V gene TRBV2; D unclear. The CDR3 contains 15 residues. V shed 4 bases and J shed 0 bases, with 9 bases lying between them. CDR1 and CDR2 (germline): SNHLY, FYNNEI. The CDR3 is CASSGAPATNEKLFF. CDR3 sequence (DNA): TGTGCCAGCAGTGGGGCACCAGCAACTAATGAAAAACTGTTTTTT.

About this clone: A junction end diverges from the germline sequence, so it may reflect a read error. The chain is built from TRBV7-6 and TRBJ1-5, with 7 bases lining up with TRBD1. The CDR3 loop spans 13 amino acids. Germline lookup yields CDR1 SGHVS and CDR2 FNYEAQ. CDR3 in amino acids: CASAPGQNPPQHF. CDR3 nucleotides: TGTGCCAGCGCGCCGGGACAGAATCCGCCCCAGCATTTT.

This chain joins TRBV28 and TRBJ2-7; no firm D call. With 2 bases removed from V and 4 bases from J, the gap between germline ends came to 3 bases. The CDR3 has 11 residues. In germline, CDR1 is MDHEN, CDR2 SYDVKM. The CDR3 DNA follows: TGTGCCAGCAGTTTACAGTACGAGCAGTACTTC. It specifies CASSLQYEQYF.

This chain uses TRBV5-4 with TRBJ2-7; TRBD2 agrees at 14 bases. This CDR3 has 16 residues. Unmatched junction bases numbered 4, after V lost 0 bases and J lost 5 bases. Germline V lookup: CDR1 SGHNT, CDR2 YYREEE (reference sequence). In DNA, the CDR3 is TGTGCCAGCAGCTTGGGACTAGCGGGGGGGCAGGACGAGCAGTACTTC. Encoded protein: CASSLGLAGGQDEQYF.

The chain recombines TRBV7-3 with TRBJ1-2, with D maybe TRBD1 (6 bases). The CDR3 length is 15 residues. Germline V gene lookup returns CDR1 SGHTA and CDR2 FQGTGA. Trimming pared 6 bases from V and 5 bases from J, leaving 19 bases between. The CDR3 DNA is TGTGCCAGCAGGACTGATGGGACAACGGGTTATGGCTACACCTTC. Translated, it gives CASRTDGTTGYGYTF.

CDR3 residues: CASSSGQGLADTQYF. The CDR3 bases are TGTGCCAGCAGCTCAGGACAGGGGCTCGCAGATACGCAGTATTTT. The chain uses TRBV11-3 and TRBJ2-3; 9 positions match TRBD1. Germline CDR1 reads SGHNT; CDR2 reads YENEEA. The CDR3 loop spans 15 amino acids. Unmatched junction bases numbered 6, after V lost 4 bases and J lost 4 bases.

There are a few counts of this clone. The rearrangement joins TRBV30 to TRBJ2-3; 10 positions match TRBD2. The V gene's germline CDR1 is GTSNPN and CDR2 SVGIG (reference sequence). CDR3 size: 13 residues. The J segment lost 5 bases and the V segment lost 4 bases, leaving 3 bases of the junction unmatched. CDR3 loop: CAWKRGGGDTQYF. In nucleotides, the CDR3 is TGTGCCTGGAAGCGGGGGGGTGGAGATACGCAGTATTTT.

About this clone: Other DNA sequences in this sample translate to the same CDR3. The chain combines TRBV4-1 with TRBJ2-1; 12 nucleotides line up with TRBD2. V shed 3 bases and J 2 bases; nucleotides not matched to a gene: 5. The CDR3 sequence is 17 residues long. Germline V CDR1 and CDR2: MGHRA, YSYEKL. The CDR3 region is CASSQLPSGGAYNEQFF. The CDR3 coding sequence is TGCGCCAGCAGCCAGCTTCCTAGCGGGGGGGCCTACAATGAGCAGTTCTTC.

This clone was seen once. The CDR3, as DNA: TGTGCCAGCAGTCCCGGGACTAGCGGTTCTGCGGATACGCAGTATTTT. It translates to CASSPGTSGSADTQYF. The V call is TRBV27, the J call TRBJ2-3; 11 bases match TRBD2. Trimming at V came to 5 bases and at J to 6 bases, leaving 10 bases not matched to a gene. The CDR3 has 16 residues. Germline CDR1 MNHEY, CDR2 SMNVEV (reference sequence).

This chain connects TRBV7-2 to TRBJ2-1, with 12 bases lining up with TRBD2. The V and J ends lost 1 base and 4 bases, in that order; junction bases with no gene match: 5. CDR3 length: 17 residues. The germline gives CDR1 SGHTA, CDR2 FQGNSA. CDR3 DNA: TGTGCCAGCAGCTTAGGGTCTAGCGGGGGGGCTTACAATGAGCAGTTCTTC. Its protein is CASSLGSSGGAYNEQFF.

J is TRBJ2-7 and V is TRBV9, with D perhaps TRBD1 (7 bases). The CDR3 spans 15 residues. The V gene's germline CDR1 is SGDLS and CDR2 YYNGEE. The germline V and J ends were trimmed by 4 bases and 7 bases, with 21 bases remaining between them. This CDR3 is CASSTEETGTPEQYF. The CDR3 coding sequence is TGTGCCAGCAGCACAGAAGAGACAGGGACTCCGGAGCAGTACTTC. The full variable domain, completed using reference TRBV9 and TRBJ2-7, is DSGVTQTPKHLITATGQRVTLRCSPRSGDLSVYWYQQSLDQGLQFLIQYYNGEERAKGNILERFSAQQFPDLHSELNLSSLELGDSALYFCASSTEETGTPEQYFGPGTRLTVT.

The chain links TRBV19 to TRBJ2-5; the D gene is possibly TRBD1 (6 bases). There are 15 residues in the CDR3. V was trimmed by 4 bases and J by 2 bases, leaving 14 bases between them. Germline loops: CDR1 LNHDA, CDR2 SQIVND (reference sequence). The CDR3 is CASSTGTSPQETQYF. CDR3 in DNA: TGTGCCAGTAGTACCGGGACATCGCCGCAAGAGACCCAGTACTTC. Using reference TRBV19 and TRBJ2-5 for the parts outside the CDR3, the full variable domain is DGGITQSPKYLFRKEGQNVTLSCEQNLNHDAMYWYRQDPGQGLRLIYYSQIVNDFQKGDIAEGYSVSREKKESFPLTVTSAQKNPTAFYLCASSTGTSPQETQYFGPGTRLLVL.

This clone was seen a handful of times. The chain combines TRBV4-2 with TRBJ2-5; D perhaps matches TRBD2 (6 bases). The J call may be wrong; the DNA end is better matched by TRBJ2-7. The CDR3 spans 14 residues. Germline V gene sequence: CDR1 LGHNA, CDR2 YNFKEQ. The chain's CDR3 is CASSQEIAEYEQYF. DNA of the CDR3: TGTGCCAGCAGCCAAGAAATAGCGGAGTACGAGCAGTACTTC.

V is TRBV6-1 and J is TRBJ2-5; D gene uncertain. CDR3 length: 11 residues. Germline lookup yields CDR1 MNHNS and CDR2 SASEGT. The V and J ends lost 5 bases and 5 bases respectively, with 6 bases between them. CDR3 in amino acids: CASSSLETQYF. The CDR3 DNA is TGTGCCAGCAGTTCCCTTGAGACCCAGTACTTC.

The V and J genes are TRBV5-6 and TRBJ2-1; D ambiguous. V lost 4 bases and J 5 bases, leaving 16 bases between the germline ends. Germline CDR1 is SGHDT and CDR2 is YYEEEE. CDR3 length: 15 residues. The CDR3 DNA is TGTGCCAGCAGCCGCCCGGCGACAACGAACAATGAGCAGTTCTTC. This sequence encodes CASSRPATTNNEQFF.